This T cell receptor (beta chain) was profiled in a study of T cell responses to AZD1222 COVID-19 vaccine (dated by TCRdb to 2020 to 2023). With regard to the full study: TCR sequencing covered 233 trial participants: 200 to 210 given two doses of AZD1222 and 26 given two doses of MenACWY control vaccine. Trial participants were enrolled into age subgroups of 18-55, 56-69 and 70-plus years, which contained about 150, 27 and 61 TCR-sequenced participants, respectively.

Including cysteine and phenylalanine, the CDR3 has 15 amino acids. Only the CDR3 DNA is retained, 45 bases long and in frame from the first base. V lost 6 bases and J lost 0 bases; the stretch between them is 13 bases long. CDR1 and CDR2 (LNHDA, SQIVND) derive from the germline V gene (reference sequence). In the case of this clone: Its binding antigen is unknown. No much larger clone is present one base from it, and per-base qualities are unavailable.

The CDR3 regions of human TCRbeta chains were analyzed by immunosequencing. Per the original workflow: TCRs in the repertoires were compared against a reference library of SARS-CoV-2-specific TCRs that had been generated with the MIRA antigen-specificity platform. Breadth meant the fraction of unique TCRs that were SARS-CoV-2-associated, whereas depth meant the fraction of total T cells that were SARS-CoV-2-associated. Using the MIRA data, every spike-specific TCR was mapped to the spike region that the TCR reacted to and assigned to either a CD4 or a CD8 class. Log10-transformed breadth and depth values were compared by one-way ANOVA with Sidak's multiple comparisons tests. TCRdb provides this immuneACCESS table in a form limited to in-frame rearrangements. Some clones are lacking; in checked studies, under half of them reflect an unresolved V gene, and why the rest are absent is not known. That table is the source of V, J and clone size, and D and trimming were worked out from the DNA. The sample table contains approximately 77,000 clones; only one count was recorded for 92% of them. Around 7.1% of the sample is in the top ten clones.

The time point label of this sample denotes: baseline before first vaccination. Explained via the paper, the treatment or condition label denotes: meningococcal conjugate vaccine given as trial control. Samples from vaccinated people were obtained from the UK trials COV001 and COV002, which included a single-blind randomized controlled phase 2/3 trial of AZD1222 (ChAdOx1 nCoV-19) in healthy adults. For TCRbeta chain sequencing, PBMC samples from trial participants were taken at day 0 and at day 28 after the second dose. Beyond this particular receptor, the publication reports: Because no samples from the day 14 peak response were available, repertoires could be characterized only after the peak T cell response. After two AZD1222 doses, spike-specific TCR breadth and depth were significantly higher than at day 0 and than in MenACWY recipients. Participants were mostly white British and included more females than males, and it was suggested by the authors that clonal diversity may have been underestimated. The 56-69-year group was small, and its depth increase did not reach significance, likely because of low power. Reportedly, almost half of the unique spike-specific TCRs recognized epitopes lying outside the regions that are mutated in the B.1.351 and B.1.1.7 variants. Conclusions about previously exposed vaccinees are limited, since just 5 to 7 AZD1222 recipients were seropositive for SARS-CoV-2 at baseline. CD4 TCRs associated with the vaccine covered the entire spike protein, and the dominant responses were in regions 160-218 and 743-854.

In this chain, TRBV19 is recombined with TRBJ2-3, with a tentative D gene TRBD1 over 5 matching bases. The sequence was obtained from an adult in good health. Sequencing was performed on peripheral blood, taken on day 0 of MenACWY control vaccination. The CDR3 region has the sequence CASRVQDLSTDTQYF. The sequenced DNA: TGTGCCAGTAGGGTACAGGACCTTAGCACAGATACGCAGTATTTT.